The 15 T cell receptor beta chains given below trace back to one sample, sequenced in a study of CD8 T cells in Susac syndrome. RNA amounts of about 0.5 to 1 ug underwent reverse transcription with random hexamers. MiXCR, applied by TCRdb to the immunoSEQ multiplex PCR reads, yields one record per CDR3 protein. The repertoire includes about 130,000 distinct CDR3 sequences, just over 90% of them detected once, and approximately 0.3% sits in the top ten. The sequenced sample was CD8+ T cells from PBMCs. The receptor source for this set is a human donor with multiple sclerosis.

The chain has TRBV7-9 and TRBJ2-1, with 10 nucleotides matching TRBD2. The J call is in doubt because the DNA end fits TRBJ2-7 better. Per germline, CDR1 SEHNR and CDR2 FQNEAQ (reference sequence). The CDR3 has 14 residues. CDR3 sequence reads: CASSATSGTYEQYV. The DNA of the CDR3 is TGTGCCAGCAGCGCAACTAGCGGGACATACGAGCAGTACGTC.

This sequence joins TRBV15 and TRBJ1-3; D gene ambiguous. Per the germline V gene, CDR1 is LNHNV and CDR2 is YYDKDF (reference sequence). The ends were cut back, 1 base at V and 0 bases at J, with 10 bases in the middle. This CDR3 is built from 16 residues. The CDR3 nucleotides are TGTGCCACCAGCAGAGGAAGATCCCTCTCTGGAAACACCATATATTTT. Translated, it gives CATSRGRSLSGNTIYF.

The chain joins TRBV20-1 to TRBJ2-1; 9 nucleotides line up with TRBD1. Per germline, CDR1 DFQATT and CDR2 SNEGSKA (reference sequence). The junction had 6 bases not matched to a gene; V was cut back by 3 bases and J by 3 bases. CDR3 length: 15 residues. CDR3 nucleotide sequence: TGCAGTGCTAGTTCTACAGGGGGCGACTACAATGAGCAGTTCTTC. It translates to CSASSTGGDYNEQFF.

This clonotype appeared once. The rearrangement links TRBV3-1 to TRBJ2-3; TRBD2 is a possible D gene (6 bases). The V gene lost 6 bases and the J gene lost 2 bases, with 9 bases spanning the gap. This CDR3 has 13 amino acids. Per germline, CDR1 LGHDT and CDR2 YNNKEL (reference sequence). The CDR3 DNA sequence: TGTGCCAGCAGTTGGAGGGACACAGATACGCAGTATTTT. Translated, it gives CASSWRDTDTQYF.

The chain's CDR3 is CASSVGLKTEQYV. The CDR3 nucleotides are TGTGCCAGCAGCGTAGGGCTAAAAACCGAGCAGTACGTC. The genes are TRBV9 and TRBJ2-7; no definite D call. CDR1 SGDLS and CDR2 YYNGEE come from the germline V gene. This CDR3 is built from 13 residues. The V end was cut by 0 bases, the J end by 6 bases, with 10 bases between.

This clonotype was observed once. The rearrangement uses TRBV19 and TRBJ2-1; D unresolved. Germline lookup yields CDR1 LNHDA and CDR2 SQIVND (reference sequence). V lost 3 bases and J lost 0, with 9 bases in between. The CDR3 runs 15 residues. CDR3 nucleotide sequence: TGTGCCAGTAGTATTGATGGAAGCTCCTACAATGAGCAGTTCTTC. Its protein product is CASSIDGSSYNEQFF.

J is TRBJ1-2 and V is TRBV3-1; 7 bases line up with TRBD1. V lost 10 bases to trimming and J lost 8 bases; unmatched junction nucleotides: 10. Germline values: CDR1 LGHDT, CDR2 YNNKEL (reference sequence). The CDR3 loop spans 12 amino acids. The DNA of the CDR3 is TGTGCCATCCGGACAGGAGAGGGGGGCTACACCTTC. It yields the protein CAIRTGEGGYTF.

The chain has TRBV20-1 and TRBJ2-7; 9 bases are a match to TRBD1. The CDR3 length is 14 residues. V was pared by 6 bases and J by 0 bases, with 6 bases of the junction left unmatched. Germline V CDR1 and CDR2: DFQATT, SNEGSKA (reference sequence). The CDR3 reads CSASTGGSSYEQYF. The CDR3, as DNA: TGCAGTGCGTCGACAGGGGGGAGCTCCTACGAGCAGTACTTC.

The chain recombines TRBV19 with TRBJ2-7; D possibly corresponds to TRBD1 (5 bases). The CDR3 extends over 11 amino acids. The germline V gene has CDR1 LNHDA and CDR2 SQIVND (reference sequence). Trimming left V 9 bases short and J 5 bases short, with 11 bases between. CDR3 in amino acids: CARGNRNEQYV. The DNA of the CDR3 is TGTGCCAGGGGCAACAGGAACGAGCAGTACGTC.

CDR3 loop: CASSVAGSQPQHF. For the CDR3, the DNA is TGCGCCAGCAGCGTTGCAGGGTCTCAGCCCCAGCATTTT. The chain combines TRBV5-1 with TRBJ1-5, with D maybe TRBD1 (5 bases). The germline CDR1 and CDR2 sequences are SGHRS and YFSETQ. The CDR3 has 13 amino acids. V dropped 4 bases and J dropped 6 bases, with 11 bases sitting between them.

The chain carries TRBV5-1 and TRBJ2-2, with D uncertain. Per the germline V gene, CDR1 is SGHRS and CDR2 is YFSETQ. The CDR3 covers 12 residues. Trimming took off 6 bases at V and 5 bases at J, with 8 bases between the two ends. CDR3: CASTYETGELFF. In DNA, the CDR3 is TGCGCCAGCACCTACGAAACCGGGGAGCTGTTTTTT.

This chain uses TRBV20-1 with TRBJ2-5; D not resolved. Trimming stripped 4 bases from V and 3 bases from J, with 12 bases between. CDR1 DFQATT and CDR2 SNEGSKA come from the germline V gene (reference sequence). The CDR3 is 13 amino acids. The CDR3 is CSATGTDEETQYF. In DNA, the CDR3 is TGCAGTGCTACTGGTACGGACGAAGAGACCCAGTACTTC.

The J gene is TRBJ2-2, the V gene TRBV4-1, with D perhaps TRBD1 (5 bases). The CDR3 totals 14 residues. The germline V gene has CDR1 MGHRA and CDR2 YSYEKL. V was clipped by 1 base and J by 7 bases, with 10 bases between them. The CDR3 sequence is CASSQGQSLGELFF. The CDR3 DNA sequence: TGCGCCAGCAGCCAAGGACAGTCACTCGGGGAGCTGTTTTTT.

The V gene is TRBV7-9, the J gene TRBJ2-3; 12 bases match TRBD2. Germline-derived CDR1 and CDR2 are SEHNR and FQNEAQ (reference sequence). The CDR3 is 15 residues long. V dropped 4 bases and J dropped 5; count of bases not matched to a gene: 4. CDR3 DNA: TGTGCCAGCAGCTCGACTAGCGGGAGAGGAGATACGCAGTATTTT. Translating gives CASSSTSGRGDTQYF.

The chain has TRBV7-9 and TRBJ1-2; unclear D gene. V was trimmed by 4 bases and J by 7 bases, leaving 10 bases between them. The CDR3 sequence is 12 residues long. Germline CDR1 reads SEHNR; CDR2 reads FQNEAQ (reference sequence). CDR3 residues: CASSSTVFGYTF. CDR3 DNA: TGTGCCAGCAGCTCTACAGTATTTGGCTACACCTTC.